Below, 10 T cell receptor beta chains from the same sample are listed, as sequenced in a study of shared clonotypes between healthy human individuals. Produced via immunoSEQ multiplex PCR; TCRdb's table is partial and in-frame only. The sample consists of about 1 million clones, about 75% of them appearing once. Sequenced input: memory CD4+ T cells sorted from blood. Specified subset: CD45RA-negative fraction. The receptors stem from a man aged 18 to 30 in good health.

The V and J genes are TRBV18 and TRBJ2-3; TRBD2 might be the D (6 bases). CDR1 and CDR2 from the germline V gene are KGHSH and LQKENI. The ends were cut back, 3 bases at V and 2 bases at J, with 15 bases in the middle. The CDR3 sequence is 16 residues long. The CDR3 here is CASSPGTAGNTDTQYF. The CDR3 region has the DNA TGTGCCAGCTCACCTGGGACTGCGGGAAACACAGATACGCAGTATTTT.

As to this clone: At one of its ends the junction is not consistent with the germline gene, which may arise from a read error. Here the CDR3 reads CASSITNGDSLF. The CDR3 DNA follows: TGTGCCAGCTCTATTACGAACGGGGATTCCTTATTC. This chain connects TRBV5-6 to TRBJ2-7; tentatively, D is TRBD2 (5 bases). The CDR3 extends over 12 amino acids. Germline V gene data show CDR1 as SGHDT and CDR2 as YYEEEE. Looking up the rest from reference TRBV5-6 and TRBJ2-7 gives the full variable domain: DAGVTQSPTHLIKTRGQQVTLRCSPKSGHDTVSWYQQALGQGPQFIFQYYEEEERQRGNFPDRFSGHQFPNYSSELNVNALLLGDSALYLCASSITNGDSLFGPGTRLTVT.

The chain uses TRBV5-1 and TRBJ2-5; D is possibly TRBD2 (6 bases). The CDR3 contains 14 residues. Looked up from germline, CDR1 is SGHRS and CDR2 is YFSETQ. The V end was cut by 3 bases, the J end by 7 bases, with 16 bases between. The CDR3 sequence is CASSSTGGPGTQYF. The CDR3 coding sequence is TGCGCCAGCAGCTCCACCGGGGGTCCGGGGACCCAGTACTTC.

The chain couples TRBV5-1 to TRBJ1-2, with D uncertain. This CDR3 has 13 residues. V lost 0 bases and J lost 5, with 8 bases in between. Per the germline V gene, CDR1 is SGHRS and CDR2 is YFSETQ. Here the CDR3 DNA reads TGCGCCAGCAGCTTGGAAGCCCTATATGGCTACACCTTC. It is translated as CASSLEALYGYTF.

The sample holds one count of this clone. One end of the junction varies from germline; a read error may be responsible. The same CDR3 also results from other DNA sequences found in this sample. The CDR3 DNA reads TGCGCCAGCAGTTACCAGGGTGAAAAACTGTTTTTT. Its translation: CASSYQGEKLFF. The rearrangement uses TRBV6-6 and TRBJ1-4; a possible D gene is TRBD1 (5 bases). Germline assignment: CDR1 MNHNY and CDR2 SVGAGI (reference sequence). The length of the CDR3 is 12 residues.

CDR3 bases: TGTGCCAGCAGAGGGACAGCGGAAGGAAACACCATATATTTT. It encodes CASRGTAEGNTIYF. This chain links TRBV6-1 with TRBJ1-3; 7 bases are shared with TRBD1. The CDR3 totals 14 residues. V lost 6 bases to trimming and J lost 4 bases; unmatched junction nucleotides: 6. Germline V gene lookup returns CDR1 MNHNS and CDR2 SASEGT.

This clone was detected once. The chain links TRBV6-1 to TRBJ1-3, with D possibly being TRBD1 (6 bases). V gave up 2 bases and J gave up 0 bases, with 11 bases separating them. Germline CDR1 and CDR2: MNHNS and SASEGT. CDR3 length equals 16 residues. In nucleotides, the CDR3 is TGTGCCAGCAGTGAAAGACAGGCAAGCTCTGGAAACACCATATATTTT. As protein: CASSERQASSGNTIYF.

This chain uses TRBV2 with TRBJ2-5; TRBD2 matches 9 bases. This CDR3 has 16 amino acids. V lost 2 bases and J lost 4; bases outside the gene matches: 8. Germline V gene data show CDR1 as SNHLY and CDR2 as FYNNEI. CDR3 amino acids: CASSEMTSGQGETQYF. The CDR3, as DNA: TGTGCCAGCAGTGAAATGACTAGCGGCCAAGGAGAGACCCAGTACTTC.

V is TRBV5-1 and J is TRBJ1-1; no clear D. Germline CDR1 SGHRS, CDR2 YFSETQ. The CDR3 runs 13 residues. The ends were cut back, 2 bases at V and 1 base at J, with 6 bases in the middle. In nucleotides, the CDR3 is TGCGCCAGCAGCTTCCAGCCGAACACTGAAGCTTTCTTT. Its translation: CASSFQPNTEAFF.

V and J are TRBV5-6 and TRBJ1-3, with D unresolved. Germline V gives CDR1 SGHDT, CDR2 YYEEEE. Trimming removed 4 bases from V and 0 bases from J, with 17 bases in between. This CDR3 spans 17 amino acids. The CDR3 is CASSPPGSPLSGNTIYF. DNA of the CDR3: TGTGCCAGCAGCCCCCCGGGGAGTCCCCTCTCTGGAAACACCATATATTTT.